The sequence of this TCR beta chain was determined in a study of T cell responses to AZD1222 COVID-19 vaccine. CDR3 length: 14 amino acids. Looked up from germline, CDR1 is KGHSH and CDR2 is LQKENI. Trimming removed 5 bases from V and 3 bases from J; junction bases left unmatched: 5. Findings of the study overall: Nearly half of unique spike-specific TCRs reportedly avoided B.1.351 and B.1.1.7 mutated regions. Spike-specific TCR breadth and depth both grew after two AZD1222 doses. Clonal diversity was possibly underestimated, and the donors were mostly white British, with more females.

The method was immunoSEQ multiplex PCR; TCRdb's version includes in-frame clones alone and lacks a portion of them. Altogether fewer than 140,000 clones are present, less than 95% being singletons, with the ten largest covering 8%. As for this clone: Its cognate antigen is unknown.

Pooling covered second doses at about 4 or about 12 weeks. This receptor was obtained from an adult who received the AZD1222 COVID-19 vaccine. This chain connects TRBV18 to TRBJ1-1; 8 bases match TRBD1. The material sequenced was peripheral blood, taken 28 days after the second AZD1222 dose. Here the CDR3 DNA reads TGTGCCAGCTCAAGCCTGGACAGGGACACTGAAGCTTTCTTT. Translating gives CASSSLDRDTEAFF.